Given below is one TCR beta chain in context. The data are from a study of T cells expressing NK-cell markers. Reprocessing the 5' RACE reads, TCRdb reports a single entry for every CDR3 protein and omits DNA. Here the sample table reports some 390,000 distinct CDR3 sequences. Germline V gene lookup returns CDR1 MGHRA and CDR2 YSYEKL. The length of the CDR3 is 17 residues. The chain has TRBV4-1 and TRBJ1-4; TCRdb gives TRBD1 as the D gene, but with no DNA this cannot be confirmed. Source material: blood T cells: a sorted CD56 or NKG2C T cell subset, CD4+ or CD8+ T cells, or bulk PBMC T cells (not recorded which). The receptor comes from a woman in her fifties or sixties in good health. CDR3: CASSQDPEVLVGEKLFF.